These 9 T cell receptor beta chains share one sample of origin, sequenced in a study of beta chain features in type 1 diabetes. Study conclusions and caveats: TCRB CDR3s from Type 1 diabetes patients were moderately but significantly shorter in all four CD4+ subsets.

These receptors have no known antigen. The sequenced template was cDNA made from the entire isolated RNA. TCRdb's copy holds only in-frame clones and misses some; the assay was immunoSEQ multiplex PCR. The profile covers under 850,000 clones, with roughly 12% appearing a single time and 0.022% taken by the ten largest. Sequencing was performed on naive CD4+ T cells from blood. These receptors were collected from a man aged 18 to 30 with type 1 diabetes.

The chain is built from TRBV10-3 and TRBJ1-1; tentative D call: TRBD1 (6 bases). V was pared by 3 bases and J by 6 bases, with 14 bases between. The CDR3 totals 14 residues. In germline, CDR1 is ENHRY, CDR2 SYGVKD. This chain's CDR3 is CAISETGRFPEAFF. The DNA for the CDR3 is TGTGCCATCAGTGAAACAGGGAGGTTCCCTGAAGCTTTCTTT.

This clone was counted a few times. The chain couples TRBV18 to TRBJ2-1, with TRBD1 matching over 8 bases. Looked up from germline, CDR1 is KGHSH and CDR2 is LQKENI. CDR3 length: 13 residues. Trimming cost V 3 bases and J 10 bases; bases outside gene matches: 5. The CDR3 DNA reads TGTGCCAGCTCACCCCAGGACAGGGCGGAGCAGTTCTTC. Translated: CASSPQDRAEQFF.

In its sample, this clone was seen a few times. V usage is TRBV18 and J usage is TRBJ1-1; 7 positions match TRBD1. Germline CDR1 and CDR2: KGHSH and LQKENI. There are 13 residues in the CDR3. Unmatched junction bases numbered 4, after V lost 6 bases and J lost 3 bases. CDR3 nucleotides: TGTGCCAGCTCTAGACAGGGAGACACTGAAGCTTTCTTT. Protein sequence: CASSRQGDTEAFF.

The chain recombines TRBV11-2 with TRBJ2-7; a possible D gene is TRBD2 (6 bases). The CDR3 totals 16 residues. CDR1 and CDR2 (germline): SGHAT, FQNNGV. V gave up 5 bases and J gave up 0 bases, with 17 bases separating them. The CDR3 region is CASSSLGGRDSYEQYF. CDR3 sequence (DNA): TGTGCCAGCAGCAGTCTGGGAGGCAGGGACTCCTACGAGCAGTACTTC.

The genes are TRBV6-5 and TRBJ1-2, with a tentative D call TRBD1 (6 bases). V lost 0 bases and J 7 bases, leaving 15 bases between the germline ends. The CDR3 runs 15 residues. Germline V gene sequence: CDR1 MNHEY, CDR2 SVGAGI. CDR3 region: CASSYSFGGVGGYTF. The CDR3 DNA sequence: TGTGCCAGCAGTTACTCGTTCGGGGGCGTAGGTGGCTACACCTTC.

In this sample, this clone turned up a few times. This chain links TRBV2 with TRBJ2-5; D gene uncertain. V lost 7 bases and J 2 bases, leaving 14 bases between the germline ends. The V gene's germline CDR1 is SNHLY and CDR2 FYNNEI. CDR3 size: 14 residues. In DNA, the CDR3 is TGTGCCAGCAACCTAGAGGTCCTTCAAGAGACCCAGTACTTC. Translation: CASNLEVLQETQYF.

The rearrangement links TRBV29-1 to TRBJ1-1; D gene unclear. The CDR3 has 13 amino acids. Between the trimmed V and J ends, which lost 3 bases and 7 bases, there was a span of 15 bases. The V gene's germline CDR1 is SQVTM and CDR2 ANQGSEA. The DNA of the CDR3 is TGCAGCGTTGAGGGTCGGCAAGCTTTTGAAGCTTTCTTT. It is translated as CSVEGRQAFEAFF.

This clone was detected a few times. V is TRBV7-2 and J is TRBJ1-2; a weak D match, TRBD1 (5 bases). V was pared by 2 bases and J by 1 base, with 8 bases between. Germline assignment: CDR1 SGHTA and CDR2 FQGNSA. The CDR3 spans 14 residues. CDR3 nucleotide sequence: TGTGCCAGCAGCTTACGAGGGGATAACTATGGCTACACCTTC. This translates into CASSLRGDNYGYTF.

V and J are TRBV28 and TRBJ2-7; no clear D. Trimming left V 6 bases short and J 0 bases short, with 6 bases between. There are 12 residues in the CDR3. CDR1 is MDHEN and CDR2 is SYDVKM in the germline V gene. The CDR3 region has the DNA TGTGCCAGCAGACCCGACTCCTACGAGCAGTACTTC. It codes for CASRPDSYEQYF.